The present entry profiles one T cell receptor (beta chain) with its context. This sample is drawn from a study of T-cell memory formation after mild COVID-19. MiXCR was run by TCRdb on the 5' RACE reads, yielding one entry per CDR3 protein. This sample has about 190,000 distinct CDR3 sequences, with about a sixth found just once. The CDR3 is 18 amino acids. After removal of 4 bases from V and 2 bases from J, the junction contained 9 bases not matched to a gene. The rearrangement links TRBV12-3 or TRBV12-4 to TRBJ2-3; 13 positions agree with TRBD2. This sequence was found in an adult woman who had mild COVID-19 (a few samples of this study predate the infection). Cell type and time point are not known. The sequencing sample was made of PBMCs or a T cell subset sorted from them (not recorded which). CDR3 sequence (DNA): TGTGCCAGCAGTTCAGGACTAGCGGGAGCGGGCTTCACAGATACGCAGTATTTT. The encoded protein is CASSSGLAGAGFTDTQYF.